The clone carrying this T cell receptor beta chain was observed a few times. The sample belongs to a study of blood T cells in healthy people across ages. V lost 0 bases and J lost 7, with 7 bases in between. Per germline, CDR1 SGHDN and CDR2 FVKESK. This CDR3 comprises 13 residues. Then a second PCR, running about 6 to 11 cycles, was carried out with a sample-barcoded 5' primer and a J-beta primer mix. From the 5' RACE reads, TCRdb called clonotypes with MiXCR, one entry per CDR3 protein. The data contain 1.5 million to 1.8 million distinct CDR3 sequences, approximately 43% of them singletons. Sequencing input: blood. The rearrangement links TRBV14 to TRBJ1-5, with no clear D. This sequence was found in a woman in her late teens or twenties in good health. CDR3 protein: CASSQDFRQPQHF. The DNA for the CDR3 is TGTGCCAGCAGCCAAGATTTTCGACAGCCCCAGCATTTT. Filled out from reference TRBV14 and TRBJ1-5, the complete variable domain reads EAGVTQFPSHSVIEKGQTVTLRCDPISGHDNLYWYRRVMGKEIKFLLHFVKESKQDESGMPNNRFLAERTGGTYSTLKVQPAELEDSGVYFCASSQDFRQPQHFGDGTRLSIL.